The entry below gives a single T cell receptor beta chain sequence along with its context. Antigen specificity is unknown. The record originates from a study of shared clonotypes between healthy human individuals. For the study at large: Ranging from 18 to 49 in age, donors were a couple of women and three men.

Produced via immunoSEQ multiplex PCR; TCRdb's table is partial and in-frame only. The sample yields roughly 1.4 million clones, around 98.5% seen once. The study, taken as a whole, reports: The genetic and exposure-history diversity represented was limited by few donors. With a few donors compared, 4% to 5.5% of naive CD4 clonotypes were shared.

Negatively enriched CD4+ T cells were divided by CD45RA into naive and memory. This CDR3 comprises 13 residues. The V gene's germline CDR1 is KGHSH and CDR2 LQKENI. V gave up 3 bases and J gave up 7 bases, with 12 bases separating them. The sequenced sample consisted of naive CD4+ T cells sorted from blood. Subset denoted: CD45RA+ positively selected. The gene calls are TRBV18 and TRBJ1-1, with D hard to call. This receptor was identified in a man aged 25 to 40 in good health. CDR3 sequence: CASSPTREVEAFF. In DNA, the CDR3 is TGTGCCAGCTCACCGACCCGCGAGGTTGAAGCTTTCTTT. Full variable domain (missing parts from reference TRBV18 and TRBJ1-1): NAGVMQNPRHLVRRRGQEARLRCSPMKGHSHVYWYRQLPEEGLKFMVYLQKENIIDESGMPKERFSAEFPKEGPSILRIQQVVRGDSAAYFCASSPTREVEAFFGQGTRLTVV.